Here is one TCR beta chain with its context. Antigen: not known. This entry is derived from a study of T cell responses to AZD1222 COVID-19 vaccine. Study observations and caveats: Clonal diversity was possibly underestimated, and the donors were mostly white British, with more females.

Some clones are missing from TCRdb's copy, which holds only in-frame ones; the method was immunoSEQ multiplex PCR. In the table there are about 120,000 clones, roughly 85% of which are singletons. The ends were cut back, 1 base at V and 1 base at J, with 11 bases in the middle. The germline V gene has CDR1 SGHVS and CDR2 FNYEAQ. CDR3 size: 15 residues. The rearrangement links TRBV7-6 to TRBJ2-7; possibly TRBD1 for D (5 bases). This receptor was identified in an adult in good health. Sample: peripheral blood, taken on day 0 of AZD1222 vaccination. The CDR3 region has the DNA TGTGCCAGCAGCTTAGTGCAGGGTAGGTCCTACGAGCAGTACTTC. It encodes CASSLVQGRSYEQYF.